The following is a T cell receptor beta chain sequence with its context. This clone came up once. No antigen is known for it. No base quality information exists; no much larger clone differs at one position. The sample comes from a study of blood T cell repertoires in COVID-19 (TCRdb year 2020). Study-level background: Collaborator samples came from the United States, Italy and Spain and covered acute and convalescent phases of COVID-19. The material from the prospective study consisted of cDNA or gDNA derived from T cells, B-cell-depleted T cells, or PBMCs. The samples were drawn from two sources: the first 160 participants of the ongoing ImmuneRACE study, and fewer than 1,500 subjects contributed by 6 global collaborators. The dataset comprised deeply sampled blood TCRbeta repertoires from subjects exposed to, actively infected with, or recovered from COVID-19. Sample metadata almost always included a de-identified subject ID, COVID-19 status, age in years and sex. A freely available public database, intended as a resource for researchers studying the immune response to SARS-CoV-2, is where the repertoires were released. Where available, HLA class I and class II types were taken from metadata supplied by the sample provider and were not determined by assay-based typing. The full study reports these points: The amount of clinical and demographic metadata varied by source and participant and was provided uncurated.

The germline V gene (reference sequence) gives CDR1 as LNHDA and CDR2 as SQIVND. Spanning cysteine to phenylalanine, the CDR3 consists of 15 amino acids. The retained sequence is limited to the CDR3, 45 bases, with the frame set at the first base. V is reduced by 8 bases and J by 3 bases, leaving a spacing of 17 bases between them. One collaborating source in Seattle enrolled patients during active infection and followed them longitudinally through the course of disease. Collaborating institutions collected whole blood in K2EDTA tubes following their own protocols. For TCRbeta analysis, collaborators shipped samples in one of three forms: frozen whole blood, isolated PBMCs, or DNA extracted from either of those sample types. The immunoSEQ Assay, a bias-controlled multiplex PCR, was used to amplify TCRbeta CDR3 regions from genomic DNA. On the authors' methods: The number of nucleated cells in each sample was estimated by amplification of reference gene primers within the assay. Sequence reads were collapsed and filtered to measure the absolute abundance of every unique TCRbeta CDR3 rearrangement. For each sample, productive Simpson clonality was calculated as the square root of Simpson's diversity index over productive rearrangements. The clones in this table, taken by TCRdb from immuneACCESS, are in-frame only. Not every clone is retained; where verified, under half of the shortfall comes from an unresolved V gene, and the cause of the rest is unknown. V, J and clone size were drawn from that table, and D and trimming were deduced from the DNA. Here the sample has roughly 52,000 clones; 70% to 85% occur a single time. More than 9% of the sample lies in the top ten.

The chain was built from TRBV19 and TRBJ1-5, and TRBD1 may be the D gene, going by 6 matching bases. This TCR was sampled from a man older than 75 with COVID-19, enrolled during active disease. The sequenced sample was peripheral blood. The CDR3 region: CASSNRAENNQPQHF. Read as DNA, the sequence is TGTGCCAGTTCTAACAGGGCGGAAAACAATCAGCCCCAGCATTTT.